This T cell receptor beta chain was captured in a study of response to subunit inactivated influenza vaccine. One entry per CDR3 protein, called by TCRdb with MiXCR from the RT-PCR reads. The repertoire has hundreds of thousands of distinct CDR3 sequences, 11% to 15% of them found once; the top ten carry about 7.4%. In this sample, this clonotype turned up many times. V was shortened by 6 bases and J by 2 bases, with 13 bases between the two germline ends. CDR1 is MNHNS and CDR2 is SASEGT in the germline V gene. This CDR3 has 15 amino acids. This receptor was identified in a man aged 50-60 years who received an inactivated influenza vaccine. Specimen: PBMCs from blood, collected about 14 days before vaccination. The chain employs TRBV6-1 and TRBJ2-2, with D perhaps TRBD1 (6 bases). CDR3 region: CASSPDRINTGELFF. The CDR3 DNA sequence: TGTGCCAGCAGCCCTGACAGGATAAACACCGGGGAGCTGTTTTTT.